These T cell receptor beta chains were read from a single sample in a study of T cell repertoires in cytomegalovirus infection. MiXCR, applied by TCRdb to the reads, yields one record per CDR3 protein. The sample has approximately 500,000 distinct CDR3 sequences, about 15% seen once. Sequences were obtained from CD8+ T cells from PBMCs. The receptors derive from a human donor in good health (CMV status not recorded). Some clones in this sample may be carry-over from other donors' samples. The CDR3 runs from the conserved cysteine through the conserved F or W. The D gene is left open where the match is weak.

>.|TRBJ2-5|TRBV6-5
CASSYSMGDQETQYF
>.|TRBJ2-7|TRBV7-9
CASSGTNRAVIYEQYF
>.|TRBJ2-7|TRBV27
CASSFSSRYEQYF
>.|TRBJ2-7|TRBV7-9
CASSLMPNYEQYF
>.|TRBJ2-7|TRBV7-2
CASSLAEGSGLNLYEQYF
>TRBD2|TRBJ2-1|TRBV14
CASSQARGRAYNEQFF
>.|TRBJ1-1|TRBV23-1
CARANTEAFF
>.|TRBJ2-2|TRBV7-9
CASSSTTTLPNTGELFF
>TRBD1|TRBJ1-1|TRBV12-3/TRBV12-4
CASRVGQVEAFF
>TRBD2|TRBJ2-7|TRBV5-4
CASSSGTSGSQYEQYF
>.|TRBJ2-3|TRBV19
CASSGGLITDTQYF
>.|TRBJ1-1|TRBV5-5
CASSLASGQFNTEAFF
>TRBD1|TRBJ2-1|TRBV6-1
CASSHPGTGEYNEQFF
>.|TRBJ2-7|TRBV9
CASSAGGGGSYEQYF
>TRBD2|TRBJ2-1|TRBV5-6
CASSLGAGEDLEQFF
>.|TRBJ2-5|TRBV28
CASRGGIQETQYF
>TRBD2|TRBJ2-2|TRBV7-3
CASSLIPSGGYTGELFF
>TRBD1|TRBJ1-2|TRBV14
CASSQETRGGYGYTF